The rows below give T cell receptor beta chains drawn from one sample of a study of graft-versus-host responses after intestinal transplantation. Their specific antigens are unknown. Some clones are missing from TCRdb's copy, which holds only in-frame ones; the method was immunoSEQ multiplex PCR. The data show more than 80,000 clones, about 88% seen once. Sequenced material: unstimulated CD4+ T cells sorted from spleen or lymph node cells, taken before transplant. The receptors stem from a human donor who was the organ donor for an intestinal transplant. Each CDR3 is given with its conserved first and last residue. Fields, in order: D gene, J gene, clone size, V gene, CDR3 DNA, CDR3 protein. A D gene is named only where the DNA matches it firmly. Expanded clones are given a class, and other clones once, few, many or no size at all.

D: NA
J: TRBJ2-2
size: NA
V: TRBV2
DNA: TGTGCCAGCAGGAGAGGGTTAATGGGGTCCGGGGAGCTGTTTTTT
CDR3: CASRRGLMGSGELFF

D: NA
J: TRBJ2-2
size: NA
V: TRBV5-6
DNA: TGTGCCAGCAGCCTATACCTGGGGCAGGGGGAGCTGTTTTTT
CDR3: CASSLYLGQGELFF

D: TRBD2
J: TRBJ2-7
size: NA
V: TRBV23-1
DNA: TGCGCCAACCGGACTAGCGGGGGGGACGAGCAGTACTTC
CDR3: CANRTSGGDEQYF

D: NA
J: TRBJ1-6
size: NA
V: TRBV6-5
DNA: TGTGCCAGCAGTTACTCGATGGGGGGCTATAATTCACCCCTCCACTTT
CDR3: CASSYSMGGYNSPLHF

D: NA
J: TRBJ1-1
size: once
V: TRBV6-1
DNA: TGTGCCAGCAGTGAAGCGTATACTTACACTGAAGCTTTCTTT
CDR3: CASSEAYTYTEAFF

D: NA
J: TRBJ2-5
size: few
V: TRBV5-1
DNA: TGCGCCAGCAGCTTGGAGGCCGGGGGTACAGGGGAAGAGACCCAGTACTTC
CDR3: CASSLEAGGTGEETQYF

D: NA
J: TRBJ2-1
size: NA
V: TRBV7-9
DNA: TGTGCCAGCAGCTTCGGACAGTACAATGAGCAGTTCTTC
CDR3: CASSFGQYNEQFF

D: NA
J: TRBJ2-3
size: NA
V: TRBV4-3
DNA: TGCGCCAGCAGCCCCCGGGAGTGGACAGATACGCAGTATTTT
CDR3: CASSPREWTDTQYF

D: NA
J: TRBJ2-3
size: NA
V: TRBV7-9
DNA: TGTGCCAGCAGCTTACGGGGGGCGAGGTGGGATACGCAGTATTTT
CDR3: CASSLRGARWDTQYF

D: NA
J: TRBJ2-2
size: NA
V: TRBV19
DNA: TGTGCCAGTAGTATACAGGGCGGGGAGCTGTTTTTT
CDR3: CASSIQGGELFF

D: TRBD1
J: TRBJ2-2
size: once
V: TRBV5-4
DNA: TGTGCCAGCAGCCCAACAGGGGGCCGTATTACCGGGGAGCTGTTTTTT
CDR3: CASSPTGGRITGELFF

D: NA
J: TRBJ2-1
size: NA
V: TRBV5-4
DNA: TGTGCCAGCAGCTTGGAGGGGAGGTACAATGAGCAGTTCTTC
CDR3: CASSLEGRYNEQFF

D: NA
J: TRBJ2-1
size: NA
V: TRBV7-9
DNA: TGTGCTCCGGGCGCGCGGGACTCCTACAATGAGCAGTTCTTC
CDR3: CAPGARDSYNEQFF

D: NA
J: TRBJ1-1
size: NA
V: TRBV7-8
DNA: TGTGCCAGCAGCCGCCCGACAGGCACGAACACTGAAGCTTTCTTT
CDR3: CASSRPTGTNTEAFF

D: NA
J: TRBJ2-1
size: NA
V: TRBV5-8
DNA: TGTGCCAGCAGTTGGAGCTCCACCGAGCAGTTCTTC
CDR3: CASSWSSTEQFF

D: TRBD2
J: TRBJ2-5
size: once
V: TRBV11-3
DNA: TGTGCCAGCAGCTCTGGACTAGCGGGGGGGGAGACCCAGTACTTC
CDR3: CASSSGLAGGETQYF

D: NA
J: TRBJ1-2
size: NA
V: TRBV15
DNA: TGTGCCACCAGCAGAGGAACAGGGACCTATGGCTACACCTTC
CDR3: CATSRGTGTYGYTF

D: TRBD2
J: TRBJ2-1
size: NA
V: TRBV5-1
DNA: TGCGCCAGCAGCTCCGTAGCGGGAGCGGGGTACAATGAGCAGTTCTTC
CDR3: CASSSVAGAGYNEQFF

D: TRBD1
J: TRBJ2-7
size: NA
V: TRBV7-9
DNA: TGTGCCAGCAGTCGTCCGGGACAGAGTTACGAGCAGTACTTC
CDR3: CASSRPGQSYEQYF

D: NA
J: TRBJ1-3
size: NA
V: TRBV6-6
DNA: TGTGCCAGCCGGGGGAACTCTGGAAACACCATATATTTT
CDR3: CASRGNSGNTIYF

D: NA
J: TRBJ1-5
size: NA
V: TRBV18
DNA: TGTGCCAGCTCACCAGGGGCAGGGTTTGGCAATCAGCCCCAGCATTTT
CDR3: CASSPGAGFGNQPQHF

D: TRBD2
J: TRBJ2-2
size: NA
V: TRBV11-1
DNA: TGTGCCAGCACACCGACTAGCGGGGGATCGGGGGAGCTGTTTTTT
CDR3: CASTPTSGGSGELFF

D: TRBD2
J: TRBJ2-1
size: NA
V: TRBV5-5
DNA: TGTGCCAGCAGCTTGGTTCGGCTAGCGGGTCCGAGCTCCTACAATGAGCAGTTCTTC
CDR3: CASSLVRLAGPSSYNEQFF

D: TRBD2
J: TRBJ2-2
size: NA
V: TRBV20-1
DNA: TGCAGTGCCGGGGGGGTGGAGGAGCTGTTTTTT
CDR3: CSAGGVEELFF

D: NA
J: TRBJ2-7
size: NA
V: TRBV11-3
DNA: TGTGCCAGCAGCCCCGCAGGGTACGAGCAGTACTTC
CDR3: CASSPAGYEQYF

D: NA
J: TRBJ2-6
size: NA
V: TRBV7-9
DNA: TGTGCCAGCAGGGGGGTTCGGTCCCGGGGGTCTGGGGCCAACGTCCTGACTTTC
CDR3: CASRGVRSRGSGANVLTF

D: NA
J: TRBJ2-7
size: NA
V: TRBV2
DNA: TGTGCCAGCAGTGGGCTCGGGGGAGGCTCCTACGAGCAGTACTTC
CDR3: CASSGLGGGSYEQYF

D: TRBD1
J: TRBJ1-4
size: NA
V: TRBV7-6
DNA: TGTGCCAGCAGCGCTTTGGACAGGGGGCGGGAAAAACTGTTTTTT
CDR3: CASSALDRGREKLFF

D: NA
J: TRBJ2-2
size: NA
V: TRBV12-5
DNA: TGTGCTTCCTCGAGGGCCGCGAACACCGGGGAGCTGTTTTTT
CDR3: CASSRAANTGELFF

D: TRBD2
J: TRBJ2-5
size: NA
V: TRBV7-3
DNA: TGTGCCAGCAGCTTAATACCTAGCGGGGGGCAAGAGACCCAGTACTTC
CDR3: CASSLIPSGGQETQYF

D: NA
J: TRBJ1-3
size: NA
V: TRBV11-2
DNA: TGTGCCAGCAGCCCCCAAGCCTCTGGAAACACCATATATTTT
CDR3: CASSPQASGNTIYF

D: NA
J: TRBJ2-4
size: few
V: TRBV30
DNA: TGTGCCTGGAGTGTAACTAAAAACATTCAGTACTTC
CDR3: CAWSVTKNIQYF

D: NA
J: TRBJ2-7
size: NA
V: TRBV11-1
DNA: TGTGCCAGCAGCTTTGGGGGCGTTACCTACGAGCAGTACTTC
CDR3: CASSFGGVTYEQYF

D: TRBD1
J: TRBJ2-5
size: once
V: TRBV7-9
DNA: TGTGCCAGCAGCTTCGGACAGGGGACGGAGACCCAGTACTTC
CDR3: CASSFGQGTETQYF

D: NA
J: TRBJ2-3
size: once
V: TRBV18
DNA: TGTGCCAGTGAGTCTAGCACAGATACGCAGTATTTT
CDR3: CASESSTDTQYF

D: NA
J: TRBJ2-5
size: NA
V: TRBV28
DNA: TGTGCCAGCAGCCCCGGGGGACGGGAGACCCAGTACTTC
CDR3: CASSPGGRETQYF

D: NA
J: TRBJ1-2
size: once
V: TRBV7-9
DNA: TGTGCCAGCAGCTTAGGAGGAGAGGGCTACACCTTC
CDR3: CASSLGGEGYTF

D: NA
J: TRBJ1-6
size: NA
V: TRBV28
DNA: TGTGCCAGCATCGCTAGTGGGGCTGGCAATTCACCCCTCCACTTT
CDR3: CASIASGAGNSPLHF

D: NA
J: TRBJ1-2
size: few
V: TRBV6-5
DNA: TGTGCCAGCACCACAAGGGGAGGAGGGAACTATGGCTACACCTTC
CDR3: CASTTRGGGNYGYTF

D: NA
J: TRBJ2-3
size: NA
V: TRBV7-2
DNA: TGTGCCAGCAGCTCACGGCCCGGGGTACCTAGCACAGATACGCAGTATTTT
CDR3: CASSSRPGVPSTDTQYF

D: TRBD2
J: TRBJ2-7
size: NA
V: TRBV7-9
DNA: TGTGCCAGCAGCTCCCGGACTAGCGGGAGGGCCATGGTATACGAGCAGTACTTC
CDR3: CASSSRTSGRAMVYEQYF

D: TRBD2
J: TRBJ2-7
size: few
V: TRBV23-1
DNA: TGCGCCAGCAGTCAATGGGGGGGTGGGAGGTGCTACGAGCAGTACTTC
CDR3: CASSQWGGGRCYEQYF

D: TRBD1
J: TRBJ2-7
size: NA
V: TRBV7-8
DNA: TGTGCCAGCAGCTCCGACAGGGGGGGGTACGAGCAGTACTTC
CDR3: CASSSDRGGYEQYF

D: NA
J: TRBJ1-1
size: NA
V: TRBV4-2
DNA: TGTGCCAGCAGCCAAGGGGGCCGGAACACTGAAGCTTTCTTT
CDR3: CASSQGGRNTEAFF

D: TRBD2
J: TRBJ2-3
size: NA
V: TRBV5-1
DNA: TGCGCCAGCAGCCGACTAGCGGGGGAATCAGATACGCAGTATTTT
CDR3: CASSRLAGESDTQYF

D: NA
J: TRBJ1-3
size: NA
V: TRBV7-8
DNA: TGTGCCAGCAGTTACAGACAGGCCGACTCTGGAAACACCATATATTTT
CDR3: CASSYRQADSGNTIYF

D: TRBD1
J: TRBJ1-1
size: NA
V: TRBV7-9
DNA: TGTGCCAGCAGCTACCTCGGGACAGGAGGTATGAACACTGAAGCTTTCTTT
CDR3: CASSYLGTGGMNTEAFF

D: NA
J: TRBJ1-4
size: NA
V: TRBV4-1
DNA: TGCGCCAGCAGTCTCGGGGAAAAACTGTTTTTT
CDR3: CASSLGEKLFF

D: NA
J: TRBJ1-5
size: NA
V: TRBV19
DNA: TGTGCCAGTAGTATGGTCGGCGGTGGCAATCAGCCCCAGCATTTT
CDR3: CASSMVGGGNQPQHF

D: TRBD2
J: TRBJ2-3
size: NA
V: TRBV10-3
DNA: TGTGCCATCTGGTCGGGGGGGCAGGTAGATACGCAGTATTTT
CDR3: CAIWSGGQVDTQYF

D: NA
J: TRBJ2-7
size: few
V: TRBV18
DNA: TGTGCCAGCTCACCAGGGCCCCCGGCGGGGCAGCAGTACTTC
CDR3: CASSPGPPAGQQYF

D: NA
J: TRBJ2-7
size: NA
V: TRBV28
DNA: TGTGCCAGCAGTTTTTCAGGGACGGGGGTTGGCTACGAGCAGTACTTC
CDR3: CASSFSGTGVGYEQYF

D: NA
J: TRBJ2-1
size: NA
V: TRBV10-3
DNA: TGTGCCATCAGTGAGTCGCTCGGGAGTACCGAGCAGTTCTTC
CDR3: CAISESLGSTEQFF

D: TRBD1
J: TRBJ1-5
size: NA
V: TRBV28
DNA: TGTGCCAGCAGTCCGGGGACAGCCCGCCAGCCCCAGCATTTT
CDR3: CASSPGTARQPQHF

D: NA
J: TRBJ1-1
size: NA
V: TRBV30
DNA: TGTGCCTGGAGTCGTTCCGGCGGGAACACTGAAGCTTTCTTT
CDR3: CAWSRSGGNTEAFF

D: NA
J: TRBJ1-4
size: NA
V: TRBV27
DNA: TGTGCCAGCAGTTACCGGGGTGAAAAACTGTTTTTT
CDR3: CASSYRGEKLFF

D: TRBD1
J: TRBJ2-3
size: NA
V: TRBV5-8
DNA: TGTGCCAGCAGCCTGGACAGGGCGAGCACAGATACGCAGTATTTT
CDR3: CASSLDRASTDTQYF

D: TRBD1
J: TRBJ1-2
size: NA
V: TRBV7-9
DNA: TGTGCCAGCAGTCAAACAGGGACCGGGACAGATGACTTCGGCTACACCTTC
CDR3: CASSQTGTGTDDFGYTF

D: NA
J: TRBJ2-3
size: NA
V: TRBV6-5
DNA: TGTGCCAGCAGTTATAAAATTGGAGGGCTAAGTGATACGCAGTATTTT
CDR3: CASSYKIGGLSDTQYF

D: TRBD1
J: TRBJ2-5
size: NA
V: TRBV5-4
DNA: TGTGCCAGCAGTCACCAGGGGGCAGGAGGTGGGGAGACCCAGTACTTC
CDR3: CASSHQGAGGGETQYF